One T cell receptor beta chain is described in this entry. Its specificity is not known. This entry is derived from a study of blood T cells in healthy people across ages. Study-wide results and caveats: Shifts in expanded clonotypes may have been confounded by donor CMV status, which was unknown. Older age went with lower TCR beta diversity per million T cells, in a roughly linear way.

Combining a sample-barcoded 5' primer with a J-beta primer mix, a second PCR ran for 7 to 11 cycles. Each cDNA molecule received a tag from a template-switch adaptor that had 12 random nucleotides. TCRdb recomputed calls from the 5' RACE reads with MiXCR, one row per CDR3 protein. The sample yields approximately 830,000 distinct CDR3 sequences, around 62% seen once. The receptor was isolated from a man aged 25-40 years in good health. What was sequenced was blood.

DNA for the CDR3: TGTGCCAGCAGTGCGACTAGCGCAGCAGATACGCAGTATTTT. Residues: CASSATSAADTQYF. The chain recombines TRBV12-3 or TRBV12-4 with TRBJ2-3; 8 bases line up with TRBD2. There are 14 residues in the CDR3. The J segment lost 4 bases and the V segment lost 5 bases, leaving 5 bases of the junction unmatched.